Shown below are 12 T cell receptor beta chains from a single sample sequenced in a study of early T cells in non-severe SARS-CoV-2 infection. Via MiXCR, TCRdb re-called the 5' RACE reads, giving one row per CDR3 protein. Of 25,000 to 30,000 distinct CDR3 sequences in the sample, around 4.5% were seen once. The sample taken for sequencing was whole blood. Source of these receptors: an adult who was a healthcare worker with PCR-confirmed SARS-CoV-2 infection or an uninfected control (not recorded which).

The table lists this clonotype with many counts. This chain joins TRBV2 and TRBJ2-3, with 14 bases that match TRBD2. This CDR3 region has 16 residues. Germline CDR1 is SNHLY and CDR2 is FYNNEI. Unmatched junction bases numbered 6, after V lost 6 bases and J lost 4 bases. The CDR3 coding sequence is TGTGCCAGCAGGAGACTAGCGGGAGGGGGCTCAGATACGCAGTATTTT. Translating gives CASRRLAGGGSDTQYF.

This clonotype was observed many times. The chain recombines TRBV7-6 with TRBJ2-1; 7 bases align to TRBD2. Germline V gives CDR1 SGHVS, CDR2 FNYEAQ. V was clipped by 2 bases and J by 0 bases; unmatched bases: 7. CDR3 length equals 17 residues. This CDR3 is CASSLNVAGTSYNEQFF. CDR3 coding DNA: TGTGCCAGCAGCTTAAATGTAGCGGGCACCTCCTACAATGAGCAGTTCTTC.

This clonotype is medium-sized in the sample. This chain connects TRBV7-9 to TRBJ2-1; TRBD2 might be the D (6 bases). V was pared by 7 bases and J by 10 bases, with 17 bases between. The CDR3 extends over 13 amino acids. Germline loops: CDR1 SEHNR, CDR2 FQNEAQ (reference sequence). The CDR3 region is CASTLFGGHEQFF. CDR3 DNA sequence: TGTGCCAGCACCCTTTTTGGAGGGCACGAGCAGTTCTTC.

This clonotype was seen at least ten times. The chain is built from TRBV29-1 and TRBJ2-1; D gene unclear. From germline, CDR1 is SQVTM and CDR2 ANQGSEA. The CDR3 has 15 amino acids. The V gene lost 1 base and the J gene lost 0 bases, with 10 bases spanning the gap. CDR3 DNA sequence: TGCAGCGTTGAAGGCCACATAAGCTCCTACAATGAGCAGTTCTTC. Translation: CSVEGHISSYNEQFF.

This clonotype was observed at least ten times. The chain combines TRBV5-6 with TRBJ2-1; 7 bases map to TRBD1. Unmatched junction bases numbered 8, after V lost 0 bases and J lost 5 bases. The CDR3 loop spans 16 amino acids. The germline gives CDR1 SGHDT, CDR2 YYEEEE. This CDR3 reads CASSLEKGAYHNEQFF. The CDR3, as DNA: TGTGCCAGCAGCTTGGAAAAGGGGGCATATCACAATGAGCAGTTCTTC. The whole variable domain, remainder taken from reference TRBV5-6 and TRBJ2-1, is DAGVTQSPTHLIKTRGQQVTLRCSPKSGHDTVSWYQQALGQGPQFIFQYYEEEERQRGNFPDRFSGHQFPNYSSELNVNALLLGDSALYLCASSLEKGAYHNEQFFGPGTRLTVL.

This clonotype was observed at least ten times. The gene calls are TRBV11-2 and TRBJ2-7; 12 bases map to TRBD1. The CDR3 sequence is 15 residues long. Trimming removed 5 bases from V and 7 bases from J; junction bases left unmatched: 9. In germline, CDR1 is SGHAT, CDR2 FQNNGV. The DNA for the CDR3 is TGTGCCAGCAGCCCCGGGACAGGGGGCAACGGAGAGCAGTACTTC. Residues: CASSPGTGGNGEQYF.

This clonotype was seen only a few times. J is TRBJ1-1 and V is TRBV15; weak D call: TRBD1 (5 bases). Germline V gene lookup returns CDR1 LNHNV and CDR2 YYDKDF (reference sequence). The V gene lost 3 bases and the J gene lost 4 bases, with 15 bases spanning the gap. This CDR3 spans 15 amino acids. CDR3 nucleotides: TGTGCCACCAGCAGGGCGGTTTCGGGACCCACTGAAGCTTTCTTT. It encodes CATSRAVSGPTEAFF.

This chain connects TRBV6-2 or TRBV6-3 to TRBJ2-5; the match to TRBD2 covers 9 bases. After removal of 3 bases from V and 5 bases from J, the junction contained 10 bases not matched to a gene. Per the germline V gene, CDR1 is MNHEY and CDR2 is SVGEGT. The CDR3 is made up of 16 amino acids. Written as DNA, the CDR3 is TGTGCCAGCAGTTATGGCCAGCGGGGGGACCGCGAGACCCAGTACTTC. Amino acids: CASSYGQRGDRETQYF.

There are many counts of this clonotype. The genes are TRBV9 and TRBJ1-1; 10 nucleotides align to TRBD1. CDR1 is SGDLS, CDR2 YYNGEE, per germline. This CDR3 contains 14 residues. Unmatched junction bases numbered 7, after V lost 4 bases and J lost 7 bases. The CDR3 DNA sequence: TGTGCCAGCAGCAGACGGGACAGGGGTAATGAAGCTTTCTTT. This codes for CASSRRDRGNEAFF.

V gene TRBV6-5 combines with J gene TRBJ2-3; TRBD2 might be the D (7 bases). The CDR3 length is 14 residues. Between the trimmed V and J ends, which lost 11 bases and 0 bases, there was a span of 15 bases. Germline assignment: CDR1 MNHEY and CDR2 SVGAGI. CDR3 in amino acids: CAVLRGASTDTQYF. CDR3 coding DNA: TGTGCCGTACTACGGGGGGCTAGCACAGATACGCAGTATTTT.

This clonotype turned up a few times. This chain joins TRBV27 and TRBJ2-2; possible D gene TRBD2, 6 bases. Germline CDR1 is MNHEY and CDR2 is SMNVEV (reference sequence). The CDR3 contains 16 residues. The V end lost 3 bases, the J end lost 4 bases, and 15 bases lay between the germline ends. The chain's CDR3 is CASSFVGGEGTGELFF. Written as DNA, the CDR3 is TGTGCCAGCAGTTTCGTAGGAGGGGAAGGCACCGGGGAGCTGTTTTTT.

In its sample, this clonotype was seen many times. This sequence joins TRBV20-1 and TRBJ1-5; D is possibly TRBD1 (6 bases). The CDR3 consists of 13 residues. Germline lookup yields CDR1 DFQATT and CDR2 SNEGSKA (reference sequence). With 3 bases removed from V and 3 bases from J, the gap between germline ends came to 9 bases. CDR3 sequence reads: CSASWDTNQPQHF. CDR3 DNA sequence: TGCAGTGCTAGTTGGGACACCAATCAGCCCCAGCATTTT.